This T cell receptor (beta chain) was recorded in a study of blood T cell repertoires in COVID-19. Study information: COVID-19 samples from acute and convalescent phases originated in the United States, Italy and Spain. In each case, the material was cDNA or gDNA derived from T cells, B-cell-depleted T cells, or PBMCs.

In the authors' workflow: Scientists estimated how many nucleated cells there were by amplifying reference gene primers. The repertoire was sequenced with immunoSEQ multiplex PCR; TCRdb's copy has only in-frame clones and lacks some. The D gene and trimming were derived from the DNA, and the V and J assignments and clone size from that table. The sample lists 95,000 to 150,000 clones, around three quarters occurring once. The clonotype was recovered from a man in his sixties with active or convalescent COVID-19. Sequenced sample: peripheral blood.

The CDR3 loop is CASSQDASGRATSYEQYF. Written as DNA, the CDR3 is TGCGCCAGCAGCCAAGATGCTAGCGGGAGGGCCACGTCCTACGAGCAGTACTTC. The J gene is TRBJ2-7, the V gene TRBV4-3; 12 bases agree with TRBD2. Germline-derived CDR1 and CDR2 are LGHNA and YSLEER. J gave up 1 base and V 0 bases, and 7 bases lay outside the gene matches. The CDR3 is 18 amino acids.